The T cell receptor beta chain described here comes from a study of shared clonotypes between healthy human individuals. V trimming: 4 bases; J trimming: 0 bases; junction bases outside the gene matches: 4. Germline CDR1 and CDR2: SGHNT and YYREEE (reference sequence). The CDR3 is 17 amino acids. Clones were read by immunoSEQ multiplex PCR, and TCRdb kept only the in-frame ones, dropping some. Among some 2,500,000 clones, about 90% were seen once, and the ten largest hold 0.3% to 0.45%. The count of this clone is one. The sequencing sample was made of naive CD4+ T cells from PBMCs. Subset of the sample: CD45RA+ positively selected. This sequence originates from a man aged 18 to 29 in good health. Some clones in this sample may be carry-over from other donors' samples. The chain joins TRBV5-4 to TRBJ2-6, with 10 bases aligning to TRBD1. CDR3 loop: CASSRGTGVSGANVLTF. As DNA, the CDR3 is TGTGCCAGCAGCCGGGGGACAGGGGTCTCTGGGGCCAACGTCCTGACTTTC. Full variable domain (missing parts from reference TRBV5-4 and TRBJ2-6): ETGVTQSPTHLIKTRGQQVTLRCSSQSGHNTVSWYQQALGQGPQFIFQYYREEENGRGNFPPRFSGLQFPNYSSELNVNALELDDSALYLCASSRGTGVSGANVLTFGAGSRLTVL.